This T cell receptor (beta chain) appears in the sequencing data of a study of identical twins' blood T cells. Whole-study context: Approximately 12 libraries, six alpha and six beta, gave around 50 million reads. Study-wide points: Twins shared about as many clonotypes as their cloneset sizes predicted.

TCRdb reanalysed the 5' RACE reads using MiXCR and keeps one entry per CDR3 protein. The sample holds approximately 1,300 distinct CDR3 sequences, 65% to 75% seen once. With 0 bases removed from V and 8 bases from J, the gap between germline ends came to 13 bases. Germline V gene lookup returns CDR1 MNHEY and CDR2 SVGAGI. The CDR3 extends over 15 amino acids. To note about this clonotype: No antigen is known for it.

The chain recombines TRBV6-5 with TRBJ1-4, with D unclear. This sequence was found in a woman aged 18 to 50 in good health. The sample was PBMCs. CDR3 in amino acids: CASSYSISYGEKLFF. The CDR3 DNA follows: TGTGCCAGCAGTTACTCGATCTCCTACGGGGAAAAACTGTTTTTT.